This paragraph reports one T cell receptor (beta chain). This clonotype was counted between two and nine times. Its antigen is not yet known. Per-nucleotide qualities are absent, and no much larger clonotype sits a single base away. The intended sense of this specimen's treatment or condition label: in vitro stimulation with specific CMV peptide epitopes to enrich CMV-specific T cells. Instrument on record: Illumina HiSeq 1500. TCRdb reprocessed the public reads (quality trimming at Q25 with fastp, clone calling with MiXCR) and kept in-frame beta chains. Identical CDR3 proteins give one entry, which carries the most common genes and DNA. For this sample the table gives fewer than 200,000 distinct CDR3 sequences, of which roughly 20% were detected only once. The leading ten clones occupy roughly 25% of the sample. These data come from a study of T cell repertoires in cytomegalovirus infection (dated by TCRdb to the late 2010s). About the full investigation: Peptide stimulations targeted recently identified HLA-C-restricted CMV epitopes, whose presentation resists viral immunomodulation, together with well-studied HLA-B-restricted epitopes. Donor HLA type was relevant to the analysis, as public TCR beta signatures indicated carriage of CMV infection together with the matching HLA type. Paper-wide results and their limitations: In both this cohort and an independent cohort of some 380 donors, the cumulative frequency of public TCR beta family members distinguished carriers of CMV infection plus the relevant HLA type. In the ex vivo response, HLA-C-restricted CMV-specific TCR beta clonotypes were dominant, and in two of eight donors the single most frequent clonotype came from this HLA-C-restricted group.

The CDR3 starts with the cysteine, ends with the phenylalanine, and has 15 residues. Of the read, only the CDR3 DNA is kept; its 45 bases are in frame from base 1. V is reduced by 1 base and J by 7 bases, leaving a spacing of 14 bases between them. The germline V gene (reference sequence) yields LGHDT for CDR1 and YNNKEL for CDR2. The sequence came from a human donor in good health (CMV status not recorded). Some clones in this sample may be carry-over from other donors' samples. The material was CD8+ T cells from cultured PBMCs, obtained from culture after CMV antigen stimulation. The sequence links TRBV3-1 to TRBJ1-5; the D region possibly corresponds to TRBD1 (6 bases align). The sequenced DNA: TGTGCCAGCAGCCAAGGAACAGGGCTAGGGCAGCCCCAGCATTTT. Translated, it gives CASSQGTGLGQPQHF.